This TCR beta chain was sequenced for a study of blood T cell repertoires in COVID-19. The overall study: Nucleic acid was either cDNA or gDNA, and it came from T cells, B-cell-depleted T cells, or PBMCs.

TCRdb's copy holds only in-frame clones and misses some; the assay was immunoSEQ multiplex PCR. The data contain approximately 64,000 clones, around nine tenths of them seen just once; the ten biggest clones take up around 4.2%. Germline V lookup: CDR1 SGHTA, CDR2 FQGNSA. Unmatched junction bases numbered 9, after V lost 6 bases and J lost 1 base. The CDR3 runs 15 residues. Sequenced: peripheral blood. The rearrangement links TRBV7-2 to TRBJ2-7; TRBD1 agrees at 7 bases. This sequence originates from a man in his sixties or seventies with acute or convalescent COVID-19. The CDR3 region is CASRDNRGGSYEQYF. The CDR3 coding sequence is TGTGCCAGCAGGGACAACAGGGGTGGGTCCTACGAGCAGTACTTC.